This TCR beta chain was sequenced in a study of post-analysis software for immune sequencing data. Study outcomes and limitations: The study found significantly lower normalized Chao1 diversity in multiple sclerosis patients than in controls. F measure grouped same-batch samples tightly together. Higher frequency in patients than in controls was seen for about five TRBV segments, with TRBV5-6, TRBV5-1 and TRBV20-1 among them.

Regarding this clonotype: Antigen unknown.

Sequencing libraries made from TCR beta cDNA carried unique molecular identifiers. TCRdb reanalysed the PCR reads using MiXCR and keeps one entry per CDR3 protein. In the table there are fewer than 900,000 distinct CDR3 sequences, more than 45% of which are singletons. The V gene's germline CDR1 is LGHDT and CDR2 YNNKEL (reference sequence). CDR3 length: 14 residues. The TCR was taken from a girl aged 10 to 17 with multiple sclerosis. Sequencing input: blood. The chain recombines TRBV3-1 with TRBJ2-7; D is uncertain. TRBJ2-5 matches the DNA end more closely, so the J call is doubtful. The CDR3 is CASSQVGTQETQYF. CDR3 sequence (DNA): TGTGCCAGCAGCCAAGTAGGAACCCAGGAGACCCAGTACTTC.